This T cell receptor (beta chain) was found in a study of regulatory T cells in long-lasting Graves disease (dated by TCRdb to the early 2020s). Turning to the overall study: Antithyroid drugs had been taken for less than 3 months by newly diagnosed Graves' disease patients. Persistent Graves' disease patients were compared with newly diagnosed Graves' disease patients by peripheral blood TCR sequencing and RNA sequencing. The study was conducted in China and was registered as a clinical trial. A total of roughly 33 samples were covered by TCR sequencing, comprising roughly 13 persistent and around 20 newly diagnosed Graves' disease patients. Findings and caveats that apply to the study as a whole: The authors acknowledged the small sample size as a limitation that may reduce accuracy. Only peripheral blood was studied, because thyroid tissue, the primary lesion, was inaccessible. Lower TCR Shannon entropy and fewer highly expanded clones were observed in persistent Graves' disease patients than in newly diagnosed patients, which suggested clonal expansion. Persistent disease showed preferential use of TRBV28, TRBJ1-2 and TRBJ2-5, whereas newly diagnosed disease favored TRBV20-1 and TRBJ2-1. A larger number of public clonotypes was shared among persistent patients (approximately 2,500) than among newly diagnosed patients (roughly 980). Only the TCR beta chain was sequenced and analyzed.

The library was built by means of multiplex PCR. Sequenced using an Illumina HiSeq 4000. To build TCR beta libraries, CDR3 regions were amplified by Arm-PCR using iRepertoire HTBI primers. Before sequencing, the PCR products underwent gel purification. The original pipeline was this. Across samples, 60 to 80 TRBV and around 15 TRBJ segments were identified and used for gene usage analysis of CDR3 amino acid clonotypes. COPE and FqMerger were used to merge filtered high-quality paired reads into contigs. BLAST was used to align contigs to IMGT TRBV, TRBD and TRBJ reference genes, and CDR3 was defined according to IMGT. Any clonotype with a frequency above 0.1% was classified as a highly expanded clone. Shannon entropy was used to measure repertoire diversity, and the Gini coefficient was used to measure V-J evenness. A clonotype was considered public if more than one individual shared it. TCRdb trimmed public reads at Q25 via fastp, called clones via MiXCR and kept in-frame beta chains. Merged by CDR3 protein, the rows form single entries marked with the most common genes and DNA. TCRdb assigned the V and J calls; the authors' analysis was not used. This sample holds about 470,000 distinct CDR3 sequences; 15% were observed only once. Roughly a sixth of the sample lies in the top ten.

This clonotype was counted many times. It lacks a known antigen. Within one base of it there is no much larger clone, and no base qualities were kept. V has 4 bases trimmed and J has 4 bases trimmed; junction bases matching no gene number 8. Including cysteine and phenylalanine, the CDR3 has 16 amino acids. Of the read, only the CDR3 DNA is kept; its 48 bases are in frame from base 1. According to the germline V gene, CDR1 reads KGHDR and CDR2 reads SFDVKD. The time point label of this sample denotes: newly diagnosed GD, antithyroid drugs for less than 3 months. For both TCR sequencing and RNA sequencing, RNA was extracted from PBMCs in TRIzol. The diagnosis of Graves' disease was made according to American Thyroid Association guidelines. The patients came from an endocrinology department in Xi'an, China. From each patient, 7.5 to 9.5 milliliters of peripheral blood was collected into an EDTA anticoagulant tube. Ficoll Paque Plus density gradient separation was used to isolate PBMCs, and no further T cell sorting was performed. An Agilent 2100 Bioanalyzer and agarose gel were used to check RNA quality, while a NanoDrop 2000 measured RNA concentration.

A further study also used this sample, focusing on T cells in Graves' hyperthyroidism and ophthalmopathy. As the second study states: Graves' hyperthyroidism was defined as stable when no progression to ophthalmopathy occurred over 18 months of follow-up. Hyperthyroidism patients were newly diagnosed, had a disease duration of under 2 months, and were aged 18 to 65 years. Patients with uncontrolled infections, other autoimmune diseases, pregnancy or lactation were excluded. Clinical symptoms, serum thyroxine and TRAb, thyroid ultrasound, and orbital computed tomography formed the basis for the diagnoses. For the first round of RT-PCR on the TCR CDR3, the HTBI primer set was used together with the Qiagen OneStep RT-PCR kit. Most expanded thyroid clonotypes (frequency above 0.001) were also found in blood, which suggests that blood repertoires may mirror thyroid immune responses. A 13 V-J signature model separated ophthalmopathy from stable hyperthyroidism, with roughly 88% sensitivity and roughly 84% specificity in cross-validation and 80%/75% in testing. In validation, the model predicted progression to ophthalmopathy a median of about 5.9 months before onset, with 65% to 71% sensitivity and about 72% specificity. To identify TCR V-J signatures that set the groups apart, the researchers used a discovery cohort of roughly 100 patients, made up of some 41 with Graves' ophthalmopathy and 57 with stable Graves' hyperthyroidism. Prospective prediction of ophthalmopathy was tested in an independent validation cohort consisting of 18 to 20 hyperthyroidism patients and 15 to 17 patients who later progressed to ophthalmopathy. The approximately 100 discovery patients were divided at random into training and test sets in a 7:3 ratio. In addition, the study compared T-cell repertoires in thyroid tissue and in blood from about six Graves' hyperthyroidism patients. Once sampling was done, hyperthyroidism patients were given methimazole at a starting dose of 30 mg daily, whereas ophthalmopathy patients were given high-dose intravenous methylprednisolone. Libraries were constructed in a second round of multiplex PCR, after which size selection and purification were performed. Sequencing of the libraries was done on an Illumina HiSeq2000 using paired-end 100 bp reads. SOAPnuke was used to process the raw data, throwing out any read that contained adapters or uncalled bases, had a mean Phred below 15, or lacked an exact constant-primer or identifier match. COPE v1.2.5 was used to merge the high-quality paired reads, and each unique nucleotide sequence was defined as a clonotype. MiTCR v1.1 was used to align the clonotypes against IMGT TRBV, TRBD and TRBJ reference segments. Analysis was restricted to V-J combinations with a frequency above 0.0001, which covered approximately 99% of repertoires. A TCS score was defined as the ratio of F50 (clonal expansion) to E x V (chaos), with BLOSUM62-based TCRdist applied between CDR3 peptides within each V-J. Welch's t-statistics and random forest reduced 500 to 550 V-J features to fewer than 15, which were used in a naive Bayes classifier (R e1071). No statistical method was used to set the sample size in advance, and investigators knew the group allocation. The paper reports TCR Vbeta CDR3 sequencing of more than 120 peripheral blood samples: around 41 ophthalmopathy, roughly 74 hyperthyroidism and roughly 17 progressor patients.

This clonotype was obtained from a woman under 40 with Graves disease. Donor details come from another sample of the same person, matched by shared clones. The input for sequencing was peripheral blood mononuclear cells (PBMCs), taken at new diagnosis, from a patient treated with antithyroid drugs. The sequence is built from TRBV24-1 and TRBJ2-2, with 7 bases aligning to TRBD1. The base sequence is TGTGCCACCAGTGACCCCCCGGACAGGTTCACCGGGGAGCTGTTTTTT. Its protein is CATSDPPDRFTGELFF.